Each of the 20 T cell receptor beta chains below was sequenced from the same sample in a study of T cells expressing NK-cell markers. TCRdb re-analyzed the 5' RACE reads; it lists each CDR3 protein once, without DNA. Here the sample table reports roughly 430,000 distinct CDR3 sequences. The sequenced sample was blood T cells: a sorted CD56 or NKG2C T cell subset, CD4+ or CD8+ T cells, or bulk PBMC T cells (not recorded which). These receptor sequences come from a woman between 18 and 75 years old in good health.

This chain joins TRBV9 and TRBJ2-7; TCRdb's D call, TRBD1, is unchecked because there is no DNA. This CDR3 spans 15 amino acids. Looked up from germline, CDR1 is SGDLS and CDR2 is YYNGEE. The CDR3 region is CASSVGGDGTYEQYF.

The chain employs TRBV12-3 or TRBV12-4 and TRBJ2-4; TCRdb gives TRBD2 as the D gene, but with no DNA this cannot be confirmed. CDR3 length: 14 amino acids. The CDR3 reads CASSFGEFKNIQYF.

The chain uses TRBV23-1 and TRBJ2-5; as DNA is missing, the TRBD1 call by TCRdb cannot be tested. TRBV23-1 is an ORF; its function is uncertain. The CDR3 spans 16 residues. The CDR3 protein is CASSQSRTGLIETQYF.

The genes are TRBV4-3 and TRBJ2-1; the TRBD2 assignment by TCRdb is unverifiable without DNA. This CDR3 spans 16 amino acids. CDR1 is LGHNA, CDR2 YSLEER, per germline. This chain's CDR3 is CASSQDRRGGLGEQFF.

CDR3 region: CASSRTGTTQFF. The J gene is TRBJ2-1, the V gene TRBV18. Germline CDR1 reads KGHSH; CDR2 reads LQKENI. The CDR3 loop spans 12 amino acids.

The J gene is TRBJ2-7, the V gene TRBV28; there is no DNA to check the TCRdb D call of TRBD2. Germline V gene data show CDR1 as MDHEN and CDR2 as SYDVKM. The CDR3 consists of 15 residues. The CDR3 loop reads CAIESSSGPGYEQYF.

The genes are TRBV3-1 and TRBJ1-4. The CDR3 has 15 amino acids. The V gene's germline CDR1 is LGHDT and CDR2 YNNKEL (reference sequence). CDR3 sequence reads: CASSRSTDPNEKLFF.

J is TRBJ2-1 and V is TRBV20-1; TCRdb selects TRBD1, and the lack of DNA leaves this call unchecked. This CDR3 spans 14 amino acids. Germline V gives CDR1 DFQATT, CDR2 SNEGSKA (reference sequence). Here the CDR3 reads CSARDGRAINEQFF.

V and J are TRBV7-9 and TRBJ2-1; TCRdb returns TRBD2, unconfirmable since there is no DNA. The CDR3 is 15 residues long. Germline values: CDR1 SEHNR, CDR2 FQNEAQ (reference sequence). CDR3 sequence reads: CASSDPSGGAPEQFF.

The chain recombines TRBV7-6 with TRBJ1-1. This CDR3 contains 12 residues. Germline V lookup: CDR1 SGHVS, CDR2 FNYEAQ. The CDR3 sequence: CASSHMNTEAFF.

This chain uses TRBV12-3 or TRBV12-4 with TRBJ1-3; lacking DNA, the TRBD1 call made by TCRdb goes unchecked. This CDR3 is built from 14 residues. The CDR3 loop reads CASTLWDSGNTIYF.

The V gene is TRBV7-9, the J gene TRBJ2-3. Germline V CDR1 and CDR2: SEHNR, FQNEAQ (reference sequence). The CDR3 has 14 residues. CDR3 residues: CASSFDPNVDTQYF.

The chain uses TRBV28 and TRBJ1-4; the TRBD1 assignment by TCRdb is unverifiable without DNA. The germline V gene encodes CDR1 MDHEN and CDR2 SYDVKM. The CDR3 length is 16 residues. CDR3 in amino acids: CASSSAGFPANEKLFF.

V gene TRBV29-1 combines with J gene TRBJ2-3; as DNA is missing, the TRBD2 call by TCRdb cannot be tested. Looked up from germline, CDR1 is SQVTM and CDR2 is ANQGSEA. This CDR3 contains 17 residues. The CDR3 protein is CSATGPTGTSGLDTQYF.

The chain carries TRBV12-3 or TRBV12-4 and TRBJ2-5. CDR3 size: 13 residues. This CDR3 reads CASSFGQPETQYF.

The V gene is TRBV12-3 or TRBV12-4, the J gene TRBJ2-3; the D call from TCRdb, TRBD2, cannot be confirmed without DNA. The CDR3 spans 17 residues. This CDR3 is CASSYRVIAGGADTQYF.

The V gene is TRBV7-2, the J gene TRBJ1-2. The V gene's germline CDR1 is SGHTA and CDR2 FQGNSA. This CDR3 spans 14 amino acids. CDR3 loop: CASSLDGTLYGYTF.

The V and J genes are TRBV20-1 and TRBJ1-4; the TCRdb call, TRBD1, lacks DNA for checking. The CDR3 runs to 15 residues. From germline, CDR1 is DFQATT and CDR2 SNEGSKA (reference sequence). Here the CDR3 reads CSASGGPHANEKLFF.

This rearrangement joins TRBV6-1 to TRBJ1-5. CDR3 size: 15 residues. Looked up from germline, CDR1 is MNHNS and CDR2 is SASEGT. The CDR3 region is CASSAALTSNQPQHF.

The chain has TRBV7-3 and TRBJ1-1; the TRBD1 assignment by TCRdb is unverifiable without DNA. This CDR3 comprises 16 residues. The germline CDR1 and CDR2 sequences are SGHTA and FQGTGA. The CDR3 loop is CASSSRQGARNTEAFF. Supplemented by reference TRBV7-3 and TRBJ1-1, the full variable domain reads GAGVSQTPSNKVTEKGKYVELRCDPISGHTALYWYRQSLGQGPEFLIYFQGTGAADDSGLPNDRFFAVRPEGSVSTLKIQRTERGDSAVYLCASSSRQGARNTEAFFGQGTRLTVV.